A selection of T cell receptor beta chains follows, all from one sample in a study of Graves' ophthalmopathy and Graves' hyperthyroidism. TCRdb redid the calling of the multiplex PCR reads with MiXCR, one entry per CDR3 protein. This sample has 350,000 to 450,000 distinct CDR3 sequences, with 20% to 25% found just once. Sequencing was performed on peripheral blood. The receptors were sampled from a woman younger than 35 with stable Graves' hyperthyroidism. CDR3s include the opening cysteine and the closing phenylalanine or tryptophan. Each record gives: V gene, D gene, CDR3 length, clone size, J gene, CDR3 DNA, CDR3 protein. D genes are given only for firm matches. Expanded clones are given a class, and other clones once, few, many or no size at all.

TRBV3-1	TRBD2	16	many	TRBJ2-2	TGTGCCAGCAGCCATCATAGCGGGAGGGTCGACGGGGAGCTGTTTTTT	CASSHHSGRVDGELFF
TRBV15	-	14	many	TRBJ2-5	TGTGCCACCAGCAGAGATTATGGTGGGGAGACCCAGTACTTC	CATSRDYGGETQYF
TRBV6-5	-	13	many	TRBJ1-1	TGTGCCAGCAGTTACGGGCGGGCTACTGAAGCTTTCTTT	CASSYGRATEAFF
TRBV18	-	16	many	TRBJ1-1	TGTGCCAGCTCCCTCCGCTTACAGGGTGGAGACACTGAAGCTTTCTTT	CASSLRLQGGDTEAFF
TRBV5-1	-	13	few	TRBJ2-2	TGCGCCAGCAGCTCCGGACCCCGGCGGGAGCTGTTTTTT	CASSSGPRRELFF
TRBV4-1	-	16	many	TRBJ2-5	TGCGCCAGCAGCCAAGATTTTCGGCAGGTCCAAGAGACCCAGTACTTC	CASSQDFRQVQETQYF
TRBV30	-	11	-	TRBJ1-4	TGTGCCTGGGCGATAAATGAAAAACTGTTTTTT	CAWAINEKLFF
TRBV12-3/TRBV12-4	TRBD2	15	many	TRBJ2-3	TGTGCCAGCAGTTCCGGACTAGCGAGCACAGATACGCAGTATTTT	CASSSGLASTDTQYF
TRBV29-1	-	13	many	TRBJ1-6	TGCAGCCAAATAACCGGGCGGCATTCACCCCTCCACTTT	CSQITGRHSPLHF
TRBV7-2	TRBD2	15	many	TRBJ2-7	TGTGCCAGCAGCCAACGGACTAGCGGTCCCTACGAGCAGTACTTC	CASSQRTSGPYEQYF
TRBV29-1	-	13	many	TRBJ1-5	TGCAGCGTTGTTTCGGAGGGAGGTCAGCCCCAGCATTTT	CSVVSEGGQPQHF
TRBV12-3/TRBV12-4	-	15	many	TRBJ2-5	TGTGCCAGCAGTTCCCCGGACACGGGAGAAGAGACCCAGTACTTC	CASSSPDTGEETQYF
TRBV5-1	-	15	many	TRBJ1-1	TGCGCCAGCAGCGCCCTACTTGGGGGGAACACTGAAGCTTTCTTT	CASSALLGGNTEAFF
TRBV2	-	13	many	TRBJ1-1	TGTGCCAGCAGTGAAAGGGAGGCCACTGAAGCTTTCTTT	CASSEREATEAFF
TRBV29-1	TRBD1	16	many	TRBJ1-3	TGCAGCGTTGAAGATCGGCAGGGGGAAGCTGGAAACACCATATATTTT	CSVEDRQGEAGNTIYF
TRBV20-1	-	15	-	TRBJ2-1	TGCAGTGCTAGAGATGGGGGTCGAGTTTACAATGAGCAGTTCTTC	CSARDGGRVYNEQFF
TRBV18	-	13	-	TRBJ1-1	TGTGCCAGCTCACCACGTGAGAACACTGAAGCTTTCTTT	CASSPRENTEAFF
TRBV20-1	-	11	many	TRBJ2-5	TGCAGTGCTAGGGGGGTAGAGACCCAGTACTTC	CSARGVETQYF
TRBV11-1	TRBD1	16	many	TRBJ2-7	TGTGCCAGCAGCTCCCAAGGGAGGACAGGGGGCAACGAGCAGTACTTC	CASSSQGRTGGNEQYF
TRBV5-4	-	16	many	TRBJ2-6	TGTGCCAGCAGTTCGGACAGCAGCTCTGGGGCCAACGTCCTGACTTTC	CASSSDSSSGANVLTF
TRBV10-3	TRBD1	12	many	TRBJ2-7	TGTGCCATCATGGGGGACAGTCACGAGCAGTACTTC	CAIMGDSHEQYF
TRBV6-5	-	14	many	TRBJ2-7	TGTGCCAGCAGCCCCAGACAGCCAGGCTACGAGCAGTACTTC	CASSPRQPGYEQYF
TRBV6-5	-	15	-	TRBJ1-1	TGTGCCAGCAGTTCCACTTGGTCGGGGCCCACTGAAGCTTTCTTT	CASSSTWSGPTEAFF
TRBV6-5	-	15	-	TRBJ1-4	TGTGCCAGCAGTTACGATGGGGGGCTTGGGGAAAAACTGTTTTTT	CASSYDGGLGEKLFF
TRBV7-8	-	17	-	TRBJ1-1	TGTGCCAGCAGCTTAGTGGTTGGGCCCTCCGTAGTAGCTGAAGCTTTCTTT	CASSLVVGPSVVAEAFF
TRBV6-1	-	13	many	TRBJ2-7	TGTGCCAGCAGTGAAGGGACAGATTACGAGCAGTACTTC	CASSEGTDYEQYF
TRBV20-1	TRBD2	17	-	TRBJ2-7	TGCAGTGCTAGAGATCGGGCTAGCGGGTCCCTACCCTACGAGCAGTACTTC	CSARDRASGSLPYEQYF
TRBV6-5	-	14	many	TRBJ2-7	TGTGCCAGCAGTTACTCGGGCGGAACCTACGAGCAGTACTTC	CASSYSGGTYEQYF
TRBV20-1	TRBD1	15	many	TRBJ2-2	TGCAGTGCTAGAGCCTGGACAGGGAACACCGGGGAGCTGTTTTTT	CSARAWTGNTGELFF
TRBV20-1	TRBD2	16	once	TRBJ2-7	TGCAGTGCTTACCCTAGCGGGAGGGCCCGCCCATACGAGCAGTACTTC	CSAYPSGRARPYEQYF